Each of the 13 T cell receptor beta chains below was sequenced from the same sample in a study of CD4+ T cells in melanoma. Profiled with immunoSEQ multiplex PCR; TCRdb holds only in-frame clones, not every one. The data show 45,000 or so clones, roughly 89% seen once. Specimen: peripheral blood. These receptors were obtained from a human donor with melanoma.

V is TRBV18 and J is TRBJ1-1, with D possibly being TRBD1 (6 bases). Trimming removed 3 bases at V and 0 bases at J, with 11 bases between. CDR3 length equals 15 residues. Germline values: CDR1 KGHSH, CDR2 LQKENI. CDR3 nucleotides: TGTGCCAGCTCACCGAACAGGGCCATGAACACTGAAGCTTTCTTT. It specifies CASSPNRAMNTEAFF.

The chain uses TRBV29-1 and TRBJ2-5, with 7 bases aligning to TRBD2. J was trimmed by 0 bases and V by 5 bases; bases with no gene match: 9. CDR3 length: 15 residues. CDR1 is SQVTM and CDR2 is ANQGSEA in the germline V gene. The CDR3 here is CSVIYVAGDQETQYF. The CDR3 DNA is TGCAGCGTTATATATGTGGCGGGGGACCAAGAGACCCAGTACTTC.

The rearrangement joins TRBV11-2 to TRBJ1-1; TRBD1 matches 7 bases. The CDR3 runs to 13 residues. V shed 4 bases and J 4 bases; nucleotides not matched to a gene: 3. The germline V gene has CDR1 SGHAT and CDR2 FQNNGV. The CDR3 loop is CASSSTGLTEAFF. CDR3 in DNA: TGTGCCAGCAGCTCGACAGGGCTCACTGAAGCTTTCTTT.

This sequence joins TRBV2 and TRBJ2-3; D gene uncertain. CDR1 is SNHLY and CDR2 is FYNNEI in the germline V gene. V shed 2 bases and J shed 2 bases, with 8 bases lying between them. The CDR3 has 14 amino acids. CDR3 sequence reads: CASSESAATDTQYF. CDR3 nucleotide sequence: TGTGCCAGCAGTGAATCGGCAGCCACAGATACGCAGTATTTT.

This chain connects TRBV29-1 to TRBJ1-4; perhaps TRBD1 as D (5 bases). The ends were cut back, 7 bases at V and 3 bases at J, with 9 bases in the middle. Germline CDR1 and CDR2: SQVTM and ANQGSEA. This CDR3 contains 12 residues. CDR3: CSGSGPNEKLFF. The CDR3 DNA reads TGCAGCGGGTCGGGACCTAATGAAAAACTGTTTTTT.

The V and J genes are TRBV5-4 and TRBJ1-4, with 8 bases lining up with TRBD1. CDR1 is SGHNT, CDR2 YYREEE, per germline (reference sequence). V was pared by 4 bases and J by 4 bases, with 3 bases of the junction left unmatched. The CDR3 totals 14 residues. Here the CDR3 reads CASSPGQVNEKLFF. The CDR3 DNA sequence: TGTGCCAGCAGCCCGGGACAGGTTAATGAAAAACTGTTTTTT. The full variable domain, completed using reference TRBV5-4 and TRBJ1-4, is ETGVTQSPTHLIKTRGQQVTLRCSSQSGHNTVSWYQQALGQGPQFIFQYYREEENGRGNFPPRFSGLQFPNYSSELNVNALELDDSALYLCASSPGQVNEKLFFGSGTQLSVL.

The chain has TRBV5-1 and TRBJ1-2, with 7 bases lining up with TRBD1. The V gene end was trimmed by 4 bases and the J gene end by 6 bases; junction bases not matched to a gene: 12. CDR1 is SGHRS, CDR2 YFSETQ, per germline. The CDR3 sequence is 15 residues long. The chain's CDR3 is CASSVSTGVLDGYTF. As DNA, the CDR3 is TGCGCCAGCAGCGTATCCACAGGGGTTCTTGATGGCTACACCTTC.

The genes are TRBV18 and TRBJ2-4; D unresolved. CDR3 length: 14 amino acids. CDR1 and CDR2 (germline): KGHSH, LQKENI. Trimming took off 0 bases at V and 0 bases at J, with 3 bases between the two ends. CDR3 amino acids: CASSPPLAKNIQYF. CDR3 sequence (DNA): TGTGCCAGCTCACCACCGTTAGCCAAAAACATTCAGTACTTC.

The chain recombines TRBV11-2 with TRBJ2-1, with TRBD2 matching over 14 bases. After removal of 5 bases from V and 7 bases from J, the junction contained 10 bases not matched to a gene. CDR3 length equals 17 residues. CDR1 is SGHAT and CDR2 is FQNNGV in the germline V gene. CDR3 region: CASSAGTSGGHENEQFF. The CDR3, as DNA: TGTGCCAGCAGCGCAGGGACTAGCGGGGGTCACGAAAATGAGCAGTTCTTC.

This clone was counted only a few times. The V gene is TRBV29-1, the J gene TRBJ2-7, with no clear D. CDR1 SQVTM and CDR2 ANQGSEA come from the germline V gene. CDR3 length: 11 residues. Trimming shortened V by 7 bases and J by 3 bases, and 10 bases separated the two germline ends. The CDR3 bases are TGCAGCGCCCGCGACAACTACGAGCAGTACTTC. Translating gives CSARDNYEQYF.

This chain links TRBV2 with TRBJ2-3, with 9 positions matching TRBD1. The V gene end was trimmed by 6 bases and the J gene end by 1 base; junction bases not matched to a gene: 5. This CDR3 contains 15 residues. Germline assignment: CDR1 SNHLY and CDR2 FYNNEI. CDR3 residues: CASRRRTGGTDTQYF. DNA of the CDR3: TGTGCCAGCAGACGCCGGACAGGGGGCACAGATACGCAGTATTTT.

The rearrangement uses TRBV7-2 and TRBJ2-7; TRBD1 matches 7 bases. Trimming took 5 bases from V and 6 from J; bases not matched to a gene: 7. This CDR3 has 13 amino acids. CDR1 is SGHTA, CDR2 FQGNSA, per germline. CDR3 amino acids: CASSPLGDSEQYF. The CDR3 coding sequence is TGTGCCAGCAGCCCGCTCGGGGACAGCGAGCAGTACTTC.

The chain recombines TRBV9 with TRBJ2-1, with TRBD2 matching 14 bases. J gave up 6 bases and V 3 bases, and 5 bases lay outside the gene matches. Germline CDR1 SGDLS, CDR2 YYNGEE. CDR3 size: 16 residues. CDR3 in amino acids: CASSEGGLAGVNEQFF. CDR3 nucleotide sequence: TGTGCCAGCAGCGAAGGGGGACTAGCGGGGGTCAATGAGCAGTTCTTC.